These T cell receptor beta chains were read from a single sample in a study of blood T cell repertoires in COVID-19. The table came from immunoSEQ multiplex PCR; TCRdb's copy has only in-frame clones and leaves some out. The sample shows approximately 270,000 clones, about 91% of them seen only once. Sequences were obtained from peripheral blood. These receptors originate from a woman aged 30 to 39 with COVID-19, enrolled during active disease. Both conserved end residues are part of each CDR3. A D gene is named only where the DNA matches it firmly. Where a row states a size, it is once, few, many or the class of an expanded clone; other rows omit it.

clone_size	v_call	j_call	d_call	cdr3_aa	cdr3_nt
NA	TRBV4-3	TRBJ1-3	NA	CASSQDIGGSGNTIYF	TGCGCCAGCAGCCAAGATATAGGAGGGTCCGGAAACACCATATATTTT
NA	TRBV6-5	TRBJ2-7	TRBD2	CASSRSLAGGEQYF	TGTGCCAGCAGCCGGTCACTAGCGGGGGGCGAGCAGTACTTC
few	TRBV7-7	TRBJ2-3	TRBD2	CASSLSRGGGDTQYF	TGTGCTAGCAGCTTGTCGCGGGGGGGCGGGGATACGCAGTATTTT
NA	TRBV7-9	TRBJ1-1	NA	CASSLGSWGTSNTEAFF	TGTGCCAGCAGCTTAGGTTCCTGGGGGACTTCGAACACTGAAGCTTTCTTT
NA	TRBV7-2	TRBJ1-1	TRBD1	CASSVRDSLGGAEAFF	TGTGCCAGCAGCGTAAGGGACAGCTTAGGAGGTGCTGAAGCTTTCTTT
NA	TRBV5-1	TRBJ2-1	TRBD1	CASSLFTGGNEQFF	TGCGCCAGCAGCTTGTTCACAGGGGGGAATGAGCAGTTCTTC
NA	TRBV19	TRBJ2-1	TRBD2	CASTRTSGRDRNEQFF	TGTGCCAGTACCAGGACTAGCGGGAGAGACCGGAATGAGCAGTTCTTC
NA	TRBV9	TRBJ1-1	TRBD1	CASSEIRGQITEAFF	TGTGCCAGCAGCGAGATCAGGGGGCAAATCACTGAAGCTTTCTTT
once	TRBV7-2	TRBJ1-1	NA	CASSSTSYRGSEAFF	TGTGCCAGCAGCTCCACTTCTTATAGGGGGTCTGAAGCTTTCTTT
NA	TRBV24-1	TRBJ2-1	TRBD1	CATSDRQGGYNEQFF	TGTGCCACCAGTGATCGACAGGGGGGGTACAATGAGCAGTTCTTC
NA	TRBV6-6	TRBJ2-1	TRBD1	CASRWDRGEQFF	TGTGCCAGCAGATGGGACAGGGGTGAGCAGTTCTTC
NA	TRBV7-9	TRBJ2-7	NA	CASSFGRQASSAEQYF	TGTGCCAGCAGCTTCGGTCGACAGGCGTCCTCCGCAGAGCAGTACTTC
NA	TRBV5-8	TRBJ1-5	TRBD1	CASSWDDRVSPQHF	TGTGCCAGCAGCTGGGACGACAGGGTCTCGCCCCAGCATTTT
NA	TRBV6-4	TRBJ1-3	TRBD1	CASIEPGQLSGNTIYF	TGTGCCAGCATCGAACCGGGACAGCTATCTGGAAACACCATATATTTT
NA	TRBV5-4	TRBJ2-5	NA	CASSLVSQRETQYF	TGTGCCAGCAGCTTGGTATCTCAGCGGGAGACCCAGTACTTC
once	TRBV2	TRBJ1-2	NA	CASSSTWLLNYGYTF	TGTGCCAGCAGTTCAACCTGGCTTCTCAACTATGGCTACACCTTC
once	TRBV24-1	TRBJ1-2	TRBD1	CATSDRTGTNYGYTF	TGTGCCACCAGTGACCGGACAGGGACTAACTATGGCTACACCTTC
NA	TRBV5-5	TRBJ2-7	NA	CASSLEDSSYEQYF	TGTGCCAGCAGCCTTGAGGACAGCTCCTACGAGCAGTACTTC
NA	TRBV7-2	TRBJ2-3	TRBD2	CASSSRVGLADHTDTQYF	TGTGCCAGCAGCTCCCGAGTGGGGCTAGCGGACCACACAGATACGCAGTATTTT
NA	TRBV7-2	TRBJ2-1	TRBD2	CASSLGLSSGWYNEQFF	TGTGCCAGCAGCTTAGGTCTGAGTAGCGGGTGGTACAATGAGCAGTTCTTC
NA	TRBV19	TRBJ2-1	TRBD2	CASSIKAAGGSRDEQFF	TGTGCCAGTAGTATTAAGGCGGCGGGAGGGTCCAGGGATGAGCAGTTCTTC
NA	TRBV19	TRBJ2-2	TRBD2	CASSPGGRASAGELLF	TGTGCCAGTAGCCCCGGGGGGAGGGCTTCCGCCGGGGAGCTGCTTTTT
NA	TRBV5-1	TRBJ2-6	TRBD1	CASSVSGTVISGANVLTF	TGCGCCAGCAGCGTGTCCGGGACAGTAATCTCTGGGGCCAACGTCCTGACTTTC
once	TRBV7-9	TRBJ1-4	TRBD1	CASSLGTGGLTNEKLFF	TGTGCCAGCAGCCTTGGGACAGGGGGCTTGACTAATGAAAAACTGTTTTTT
few	TRBV3-1/TRBV3-2	TRBJ2-1	TRBD2	CASSPPSGEGEQFF	TGTGCCAGCAGCCCCCCCTCGGGGGAGGGTGAGCAGTTCTTC
NA	TRBV6-1	TRBJ1-4	TRBD1	CASNEGQGGEKLFF	TGTGCCAGCAATGAAGGACAGGGGGGTGAAAAACTGTTTTTT
NA	TRBV24-1	TRBJ2-3	TRBD2	CATSDLTSGDLTDTQYF	TGTGCCACCAGTGATTTGACTAGCGGGGACCTCACAGATACGCAGTATTTT
NA	TRBV11-2	TRBJ2-7	NA	CASSQGWGPREMDEQYF	TGTGCCAGCAGCCAGGGGTGGGGGCCCAGGGAAATGGACGAGCAGTACTTC
NA	TRBV9	TRBJ2-2	NA	CASSVAMQLGGGELFF	TGTGCCAGCAGCGTAGCCATGCAACTGGGGGGCGGGGAGCTGTTTTTT
NA	TRBV7-2	TRBJ2-1	TRBD2	CASSRRGTSGIYNEQFF	TGTGCCAGCAGCCGTCGGGGGACTAGCGGGATTTACAATGAGCAGTTCTTC
NA	TRBV5-1	TRBJ2-3	TRBD2	CASSLAPSGGGTDTQYF	TGCGCCAGCAGCTTGGCGCCTAGCGGAGGGGGCACAGATACGCAGTATTTT
NA	TRBV10-2	TRBJ1-1	NA	CASSYAGIMNTEAFF	TGCGCCAGCAGTTACGCAGGGATTATGAACACTGAAGCTTTCTTT
NA	TRBV30	TRBJ2-1	TRBD2	CAWSDGLAGARNNEQFF	TGTGCCTGGAGCGACGGACTAGCGGGCGCCCGAAACAATGAGCAGTTCTTC
NA	TRBV11-1	TRBJ2-2	NA	CASTFSGELFF	TGTGCCAGCACTTTTTCCGGGGAGCTGTTTTTT
NA	TRBV28	TRBJ2-2	NA	CASSLILGSQNTGELFF	TGTGCCAGCAGTTTAATCCTTGGCAGTCAGAACACCGGGGAGCTGTTTTTT